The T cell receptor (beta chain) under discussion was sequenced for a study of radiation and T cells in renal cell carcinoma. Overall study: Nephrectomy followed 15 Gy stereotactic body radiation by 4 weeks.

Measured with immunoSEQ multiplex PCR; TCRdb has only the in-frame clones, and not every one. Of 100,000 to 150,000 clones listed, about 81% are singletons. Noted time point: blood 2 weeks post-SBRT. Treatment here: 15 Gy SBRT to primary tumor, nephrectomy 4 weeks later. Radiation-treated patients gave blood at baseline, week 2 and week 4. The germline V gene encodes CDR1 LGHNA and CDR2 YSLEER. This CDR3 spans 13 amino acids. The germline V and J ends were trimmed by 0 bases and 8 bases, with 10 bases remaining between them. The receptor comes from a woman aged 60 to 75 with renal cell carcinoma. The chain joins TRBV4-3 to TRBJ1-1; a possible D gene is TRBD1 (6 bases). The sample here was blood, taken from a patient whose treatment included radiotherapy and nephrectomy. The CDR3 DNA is TGCGCCAGCAGCCAAGATAGGGGGGGGGAAGCTTTCTTT. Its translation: CASSQDRGGEAFF.